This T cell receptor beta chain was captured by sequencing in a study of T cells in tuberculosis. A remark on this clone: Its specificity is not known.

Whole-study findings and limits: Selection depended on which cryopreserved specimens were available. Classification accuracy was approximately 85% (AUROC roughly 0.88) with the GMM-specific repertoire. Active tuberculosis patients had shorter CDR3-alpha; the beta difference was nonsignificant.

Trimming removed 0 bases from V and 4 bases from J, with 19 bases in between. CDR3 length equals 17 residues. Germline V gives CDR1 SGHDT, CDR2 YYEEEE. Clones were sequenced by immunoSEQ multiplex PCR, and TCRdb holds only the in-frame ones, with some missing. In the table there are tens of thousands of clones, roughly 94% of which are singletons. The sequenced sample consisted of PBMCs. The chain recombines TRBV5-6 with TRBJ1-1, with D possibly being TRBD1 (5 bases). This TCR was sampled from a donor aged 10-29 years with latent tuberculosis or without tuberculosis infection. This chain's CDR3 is CASSLAGGGEVATEAFF. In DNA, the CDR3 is TGTGCCAGCAGCTTGGCCGGGGGAGGGGAGGTAGCCACTGAAGCTTTCTTT.